This TCR beta chain came from a study of blood T cell repertoires in COVID-19. The overall study: The United States, Italy and Spain supplied acute and convalescent COVID-19 samples. T cells, B-cell-depleted T cells, or PBMCs supplied cDNA or gDNA.

CDR3 length: 17 residues. Germline lookup yields CDR1 SGHRS and CDR2 YFSETQ. The ends lost 0 bases at V and 5 bases at J; junction bases unmatched: 12. Measured with immunoSEQ multiplex PCR; TCRdb has only the in-frame clones, and not every one. The data hold 100,000 to 150,000 clones, with roughly 90% observed a single time. The chain combines TRBV5-1 with TRBJ2-3; 7 nucleotides align to TRBD2. The sequenced sample consisted of peripheral blood. This TCR was sampled from a man aged 70 or older with active COVID-19. CDR3 DNA: TGCGCCAGCAGCTTGGCGGAGGTCGGGAGGTTCCGAGATACGCAGTATTTT. It is translated as CASSLAEVGRFRDTQYF.